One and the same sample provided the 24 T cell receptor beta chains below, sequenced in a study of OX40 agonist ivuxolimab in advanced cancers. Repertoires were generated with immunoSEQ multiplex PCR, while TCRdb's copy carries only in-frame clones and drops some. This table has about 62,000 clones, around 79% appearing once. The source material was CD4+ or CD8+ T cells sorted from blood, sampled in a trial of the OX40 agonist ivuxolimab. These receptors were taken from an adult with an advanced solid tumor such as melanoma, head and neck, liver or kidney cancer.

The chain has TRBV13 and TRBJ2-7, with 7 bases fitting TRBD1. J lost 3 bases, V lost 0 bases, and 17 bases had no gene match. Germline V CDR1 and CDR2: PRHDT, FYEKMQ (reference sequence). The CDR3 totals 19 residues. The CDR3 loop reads CASSLGLSWPGQTIYEQYF. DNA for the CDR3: TGTGCCAGCAGCTTAGGCCTTAGCTGGCCGGGACAGACAATCTACGAGCAGTACTTC.

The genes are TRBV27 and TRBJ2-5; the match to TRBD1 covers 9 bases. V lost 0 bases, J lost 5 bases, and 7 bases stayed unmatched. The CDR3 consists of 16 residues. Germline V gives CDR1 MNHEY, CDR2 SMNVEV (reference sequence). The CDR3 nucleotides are TGTGCCAGCAGTTTATCAGCAGGACAGGGGATGGAGACCCAGTACTTC. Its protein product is CASSLSAGQGMETQYF.

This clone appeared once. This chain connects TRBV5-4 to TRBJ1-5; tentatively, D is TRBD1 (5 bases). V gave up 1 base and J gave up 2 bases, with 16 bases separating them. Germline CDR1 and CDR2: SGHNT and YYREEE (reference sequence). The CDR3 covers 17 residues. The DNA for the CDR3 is TGTGCCAGCAGCTTGCAGGGAGGACCGGGTGGCAATCAGCCCCAGCATTTT. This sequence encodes CASSLQGGPGGNQPQHF.

CDR3 amino acids: CASRSTVSNQPQHF. CDR3 nucleotides: TGTGCCAGCAGGTCGACGGTTAGCAATCAGCCCCAGCATTTT. The chain carries TRBV6-6 and TRBJ1-5; D remains ambiguous. Germline CDR1 is MNHNY and CDR2 is SVGAGI (reference sequence). The V and J ends lost 6 bases and 0 bases respectively, with 9 bases between them. The CDR3 covers 14 residues.

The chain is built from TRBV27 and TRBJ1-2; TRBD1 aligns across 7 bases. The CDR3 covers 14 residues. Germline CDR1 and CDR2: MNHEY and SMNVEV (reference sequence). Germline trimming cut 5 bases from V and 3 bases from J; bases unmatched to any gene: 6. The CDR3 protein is CASSPSTGHYGYTF. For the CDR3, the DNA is TGTGCCAGCAGTCCCTCGACAGGGCACTATGGCTACACCTTC.

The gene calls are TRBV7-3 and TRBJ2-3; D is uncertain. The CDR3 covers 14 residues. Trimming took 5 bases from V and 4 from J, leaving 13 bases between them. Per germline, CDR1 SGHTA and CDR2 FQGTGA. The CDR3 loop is CASSNYVSPDTQYF. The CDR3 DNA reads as TGTGCCAGCAGCAACTATGTGTCTCCAGATACGCAGTATTTT.

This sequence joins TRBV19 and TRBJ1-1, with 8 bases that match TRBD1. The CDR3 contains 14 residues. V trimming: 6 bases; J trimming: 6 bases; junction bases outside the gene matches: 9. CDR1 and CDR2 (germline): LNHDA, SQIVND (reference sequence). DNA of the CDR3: TGTGCCAGTAGAAACGGACAGGGCTATTCTGAAGCTTTCTTT. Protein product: CASRNGQGYSEAFF. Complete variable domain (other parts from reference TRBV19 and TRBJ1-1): DGGITQSPKYLFRKEGQNVTLSCEQNLNHDAMYWYRQDPGQGLRLIYYSQIVNDFQKGDIAEGYSVSREKKESFPLTVTSAQKNPTAFYLCASRNGQGYSEAFFGQGTRLTVV.

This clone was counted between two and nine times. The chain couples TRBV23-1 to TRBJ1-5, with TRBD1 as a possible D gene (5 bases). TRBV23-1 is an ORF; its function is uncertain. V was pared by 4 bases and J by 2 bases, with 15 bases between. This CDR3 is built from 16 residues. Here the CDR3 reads CASSPKGRGCNQPQHF. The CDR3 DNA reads TGCGCCAGCAGTCCCAAGGGGCGAGGGTGCAATCAGCCCCAGCATTTT.

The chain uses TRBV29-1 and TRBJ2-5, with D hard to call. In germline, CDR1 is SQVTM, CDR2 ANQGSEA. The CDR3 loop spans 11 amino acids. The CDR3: CHADIQETQYF. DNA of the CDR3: TGCCATGCAGACATCCAAGAGACCCAGTACTTC.

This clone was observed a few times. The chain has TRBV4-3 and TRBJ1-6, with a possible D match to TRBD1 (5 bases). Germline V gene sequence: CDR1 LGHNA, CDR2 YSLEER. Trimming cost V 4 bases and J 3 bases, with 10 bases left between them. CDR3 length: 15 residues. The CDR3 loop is CASSRGGSYNSPLHF. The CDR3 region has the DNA TGCGCCAGCAGCCGGGGCGGGAGCTATAATTCACCCCTCCACTTT.

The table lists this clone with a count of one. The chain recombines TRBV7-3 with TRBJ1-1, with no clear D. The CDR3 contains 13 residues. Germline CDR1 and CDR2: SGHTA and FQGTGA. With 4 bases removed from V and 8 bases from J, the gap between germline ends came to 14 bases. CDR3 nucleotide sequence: TGTGCCAGCAGCTCTCAACCTCCGATAGAAGCTTTCTTT. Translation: CASSSQPPIEAFF.

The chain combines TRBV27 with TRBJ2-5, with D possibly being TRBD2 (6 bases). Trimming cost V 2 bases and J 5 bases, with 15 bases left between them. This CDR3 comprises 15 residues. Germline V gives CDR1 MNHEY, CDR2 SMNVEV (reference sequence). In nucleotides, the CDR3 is TGTGCCAGCAGTTTAGAGTCGGGAGTAGGGGAGACCCAGTACTTC. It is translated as CASSLESGVGETQYF.

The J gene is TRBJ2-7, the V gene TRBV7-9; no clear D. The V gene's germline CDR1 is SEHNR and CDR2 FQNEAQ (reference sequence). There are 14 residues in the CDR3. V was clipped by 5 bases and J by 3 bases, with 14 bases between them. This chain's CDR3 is CASSLQMGGYEQYF. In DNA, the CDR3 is TGTGCCAGCAGCCTCCAAATGGGTGGCTACGAGCAGTACTTC.

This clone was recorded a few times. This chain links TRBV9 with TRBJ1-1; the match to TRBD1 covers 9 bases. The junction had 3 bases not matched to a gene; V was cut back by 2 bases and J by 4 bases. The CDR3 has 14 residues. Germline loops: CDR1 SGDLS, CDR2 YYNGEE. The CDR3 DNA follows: TGTGCCAGCAGCGTCTTGGACAGGGGCACTGAAGCTTTCTTT. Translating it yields CASSVLDRGTEAFF.

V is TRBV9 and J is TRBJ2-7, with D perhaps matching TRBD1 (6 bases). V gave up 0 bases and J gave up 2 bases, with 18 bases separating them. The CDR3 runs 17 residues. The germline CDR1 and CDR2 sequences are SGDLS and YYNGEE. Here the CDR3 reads CASSVDGRTEPTYEQYF. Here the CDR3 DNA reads TGTGCCAGCAGCGTAGATGGTAGGACAGAGCCGACCTACGAGCAGTACTTC.

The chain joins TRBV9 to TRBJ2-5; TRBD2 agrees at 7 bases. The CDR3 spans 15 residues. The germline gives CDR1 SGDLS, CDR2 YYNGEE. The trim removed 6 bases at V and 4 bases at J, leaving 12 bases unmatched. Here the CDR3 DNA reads TGTGCCAGCAACCCCTCTGGGGGGGGAGGAGAGACCCAGTACTTC. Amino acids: CASNPSGGGGETQYF.

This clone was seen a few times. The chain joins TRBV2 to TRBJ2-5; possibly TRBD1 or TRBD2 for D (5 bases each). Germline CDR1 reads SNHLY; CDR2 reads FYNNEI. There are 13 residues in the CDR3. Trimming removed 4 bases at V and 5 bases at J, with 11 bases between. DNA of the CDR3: TGTGCCAGCAGTGGGGACCCGGGGGAGACCCAGTACTTC. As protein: CASSGDPGETQYF.

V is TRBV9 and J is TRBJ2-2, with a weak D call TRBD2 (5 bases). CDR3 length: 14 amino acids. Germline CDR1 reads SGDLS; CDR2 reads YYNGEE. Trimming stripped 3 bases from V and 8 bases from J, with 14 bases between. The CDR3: CASSAKGLVGELFF. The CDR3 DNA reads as TGTGCCAGCAGCGCCAAAGGACTGGTAGGGGAGCTGTTTTTT.

The CDR3 nucleotides are TGTGCCAGCAGCCGATTCGACCGGGACAATGAGCAGTTCTTC. Translation: CASSRFDRDNEQFF. The gene calls are TRBV11-3 and TRBJ2-1; D not resolved. Germline V gene sequence: CDR1 SGHNT, CDR2 YENEEA. The V and J ends lost 5 bases and 5 bases respectively, with 13 bases between them. This CDR3 spans 14 amino acids.

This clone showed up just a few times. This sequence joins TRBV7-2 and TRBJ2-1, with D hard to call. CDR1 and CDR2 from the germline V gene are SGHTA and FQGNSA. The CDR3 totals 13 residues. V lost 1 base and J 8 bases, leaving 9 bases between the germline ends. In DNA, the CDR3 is TGTGCCAGCAGCTTAGAACCCCCTGATGAGCAGTTCTTC. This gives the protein CASSLEPPDEQFF.

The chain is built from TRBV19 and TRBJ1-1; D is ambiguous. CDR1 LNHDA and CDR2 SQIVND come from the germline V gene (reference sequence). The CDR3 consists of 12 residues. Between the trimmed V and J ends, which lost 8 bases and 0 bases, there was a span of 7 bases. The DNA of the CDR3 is TGTGCCAGTGCCGGACTGAACACTGAAGCTTTCTTT. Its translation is CASAGLNTEAFF.

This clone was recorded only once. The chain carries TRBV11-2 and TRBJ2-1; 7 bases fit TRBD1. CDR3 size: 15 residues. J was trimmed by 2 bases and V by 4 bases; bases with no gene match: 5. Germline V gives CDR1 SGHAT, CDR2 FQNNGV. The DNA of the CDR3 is TGTGCCAGCAGCTCGGACAGGAGAGCCTACAATGAGCAGTTCTTC. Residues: CASSSDRRAYNEQFF. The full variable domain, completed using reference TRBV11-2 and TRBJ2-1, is EAGVAQSPRYKIIEKRQSVAFWCNPISGHATLYWYQQILGQGPKLLIQFQNNGVVDDSQLPKDRFSAERLKGVDSTLKIQPAKLEDSAVYLCASSSDRRAYNEQFFGPGTRLTVL.

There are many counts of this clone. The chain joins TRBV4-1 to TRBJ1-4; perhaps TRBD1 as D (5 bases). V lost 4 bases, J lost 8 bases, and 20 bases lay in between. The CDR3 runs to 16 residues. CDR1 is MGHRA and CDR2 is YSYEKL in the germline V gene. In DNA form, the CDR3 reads TGCGCCAGCAGCCTATATTCGACAGCCAAAGAGGAAAAACTGTTTTTT. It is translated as CASSLYSTAKEEKLFF.

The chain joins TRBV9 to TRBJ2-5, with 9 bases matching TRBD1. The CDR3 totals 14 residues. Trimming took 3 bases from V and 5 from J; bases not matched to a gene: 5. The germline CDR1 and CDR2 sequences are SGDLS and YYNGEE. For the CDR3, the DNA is TGTGCCAGCAGCGATGGGACAGGGATGGAGACCCAGTACTTC. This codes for CASSDGTGMETQYF.